Presented here are 10 T cell receptor beta chains from one specimen sequenced in a study of shared clonotypes between healthy human individuals. The data were produced by immunoSEQ multiplex PCR, yet TCRdb's version contains in-frame clones alone and is incomplete. The table records about 79,000 clones, about 61% of them present only once. Sequencing was carried out using memory CD8+ T cells sorted from blood. Sample subset: CD45RO+ cells pooled with CCR7-negative TemRA cells. The receptors shown here come from a man aged 25-45 years in good health.

CDR3 in DNA: TGTGCCAGCAGCGCAGACAGGACAGGGGGCCTCCCCCTTCAGTACTTC. The encoded protein is CASSADRTGGLPLQYF. This sequence joins TRBV9 and TRBJ2-4; 11 nucleotides agree with TRBD1. Germline loops: CDR1 SGDLS, CDR2 YYNGEE. V lost 3 bases to trimming and J lost 11 bases; unmatched junction nucleotides: 13. The CDR3 contains 16 residues.

This chain joins TRBV7-9 and TRBJ2-1; tentative D call: TRBD2 (6 bases). The CDR3 is made up of 16 amino acids. Looked up from germline, CDR1 is SEHNR and CDR2 is FQNEAQ (reference sequence). V was pared by 10 bases and J by 0 bases, with 19 bases between. As DNA, the CDR3 is TGTGCCACCTCATCATCGTGGAGGGCCTCCTACAATGAGCAGTTCTTC. It encodes CATSSSWRASYNEQFF.

The count of this clone is one. This chain links TRBV15 with TRBJ2-3; TRBD2 matches 12 bases. V gave up 5 bases and J gave up 3 bases; unmatched junction bases: 3. Germline CDR1 is LNHNV and CDR2 is YYDKDF (reference sequence). There are 15 residues in the CDR3. The CDR3 protein is CATSVGTSGTDTQYF. CDR3 in DNA: TGTGCCACCAGCGTCGGGACTAGCGGGACAGATACGCAGTATTTT.

This clone was seen only once. The chain uses TRBV29-1 and TRBJ2-7, with TRBD1 identical over 7 bases. V lost 4 bases, J lost 2 bases, and 5 bases stayed unmatched. The germline gives CDR1 SQVTM, CDR2 ANQGSEA. This CDR3 region has 13 residues. CDR3 residues: CSVATGETYEQYF. CDR3 sequence (DNA): TGCAGCGTTGCCACAGGGGAGACCTACGAGCAGTACTTC.

The V call is TRBV27, the J call TRBJ2-1, with D possibly matching TRBD2 (5 bases). CDR3 size: 15 residues. Trimming stripped 7 bases from V and 4 bases from J, with 17 bases between. The germline V gene encodes CDR1 MNHEY and CDR2 SMNVEV (reference sequence). CDR3 sequence reads: CASTPRSGIYNEQFF. The CDR3 DNA reads TGTGCCAGCACCCCACGCAGCGGCATATACAATGAGCAGTTCTTC.

The genes are TRBV19 and TRBJ2-1, with D possibly TRBD1 on 7 matching bases. This CDR3 has 14 amino acids. The V end lost 1 base, the J end lost 9 bases, and 13 bases lay between the germline ends. Germline V gives CDR1 LNHDA, CDR2 SQIVND (reference sequence). For the CDR3, the DNA is TGTGCCAGTAGTATAGCGCAGGGGGGTGGTGAGCAGTTCTTC. Protein product: CASSIAQGGGEQFF.

The chain recombines TRBV7-2 with TRBJ2-7; TRBD1 aligns across 7 bases. The length of the CDR3 is 14 residues. Germline V gene data show CDR1 as SGHTA and CDR2 as FQGNSA. The V gene end was trimmed by 2 bases and the J gene end by 1 base; junction bases not matched to a gene: 2. CDR3 coding DNA: TGTGCCAGCAGCTTAACAGGGGCGTCCTACGAGCAGTACTTC. Protein product: CASSLTGASYEQYF.

This clone was seen many times. The chain recombines TRBV15 with TRBJ2-5; D tentatively reads TRBD1 or TRBD2 (7 bases each). CDR1 LNHNV and CDR2 YYDKDF come from the germline V gene (reference sequence). Deletions cut 7 bases from V and 7 bases from J, with 19 bases between. This CDR3 region has 14 residues. CDR3 loop: CATTSRTGGRTQYF. The CDR3 nucleotides read TGTGCCACCACCTCCAGGACAGGCGGGAGGACCCAGTACTTC.

There are a few counts of this clone. Since a much larger clone is just one base distant, this may be a read error. The chain uses TRBV7-9 and TRBJ1-1, with D possibly being TRBD1 (5 bases). The V end lost 5 bases, the J end lost 7 bases, and 14 bases lay between the germline ends. The CDR3 covers 13 residues. The germline V gene has CDR1 SEHNR and CDR2 FQNEAQ (reference sequence). The CDR3 DNA reads as TGTGCCAGCAGCCGACAGACCGGTGGTGAAGCTTTCTTT. It specifies CASSRQTGGEAFF.

The genes are TRBV30 and TRBJ1-1; no firm D call. V was shortened by 2 bases and J by 1 base, with 11 bases between the two germline ends. The length of the CDR3 is 14 residues. Germline V gives CDR1 GTSNPN, CDR2 SVGIG (reference sequence). CDR3 sequence reads: CAWSPDGTNTEAFF. Written as DNA, the CDR3 is TGTGCCTGGAGTCCCGACGGAACGAACACTGAAGCTTTCTTT.